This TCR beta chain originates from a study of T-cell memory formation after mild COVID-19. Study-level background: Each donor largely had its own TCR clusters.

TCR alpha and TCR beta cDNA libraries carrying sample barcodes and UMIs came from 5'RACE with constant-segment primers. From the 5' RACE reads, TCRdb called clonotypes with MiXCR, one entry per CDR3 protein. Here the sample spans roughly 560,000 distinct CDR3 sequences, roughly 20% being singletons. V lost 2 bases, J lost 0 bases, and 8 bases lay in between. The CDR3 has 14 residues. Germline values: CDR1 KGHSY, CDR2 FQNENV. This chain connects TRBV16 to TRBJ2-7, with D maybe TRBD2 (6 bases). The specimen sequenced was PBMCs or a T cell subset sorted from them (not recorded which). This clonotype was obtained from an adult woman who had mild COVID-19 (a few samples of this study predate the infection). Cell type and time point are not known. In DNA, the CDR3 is TGTGCCAGCAGCCAAATAGCGGACTCCTACGAGCAGTACTTC. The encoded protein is CASSQIADSYEQYF.